The entry below gives a single T cell receptor beta chain sequence along with its context. Its specific antigen is unknown. Base qualities are not provided; no much larger clone lies one nucleotide away. RNA was isolated from bulk unsorted tissue, and RNA quality was assessed with a NanoDrop ND-1000 and an Agilent 2100. Newly diagnosed lung cancer patients without prior chemotherapy who had been admitted for thoracic surgery in China between August and November 2014 were enrolled as donors. Patients with previous radiotherapy or chemotherapy, or with another concurrent cancer, were excluded from the study. Surgical tissue pieces of roughly 1-2 cm3 were preserved in RNAlater solution and were kept at -80 degrees C until use. Receptor amplification or capture employed multiplex PCR. Sequencing took place on an Illumina HiSeq 2500. TCRbeta libraries were constructed through three rounds of nested PCR with primers (Table S4) according to protocols adapted from ARM-PCR. Before sequencing, PCR products in the 200-500 bp range were cut out of the gel and cleaned up using the QIAquick gel extraction kit. The paper's processing steps were these. Reads were cleaned using Trimmomatic, were merged into complete CDR3 sequences using FLASH, and were assigned to V(D)J germline segments using MiTCR. Clonal diversity was calculated as the inverse Simpson's index using VDJtools. A read counted as productive if the sequence was in-frame and lacked a premature stop codon. Clones were called with MiXCR by TCRdb after fastp trimmed the public reads at Q25, and only in-frame beta chains were retained. Rows with one shared CDR3 protein collapse into an entry with the most common genes and DNA. Here the V and J calls rest on TCRdb's processing, not on the authors' analysis. The sample table records about 76,000 distinct CDR3 sequences; around two thirds of these occur just once. The ten largest clonotypes hold around 12% of the sample.

V drops 7 bases and J drops 2 bases, leaving 14 bases in between. CDR1 and CDR2 are drawn from the germline V gene: SGHNT, YENEEA. From the cysteine through the phenylalanine, the CDR3 covers 14 amino acids. The entry retains the CDR3 DNA only, 42 bases that are in frame from base 1. The sample originates from a study of tumor and adjacent non-tumor tissue in lung cancer (dated by TCRdb to 2016 to 2019). With respect to the entire study: The cohort included around twelve adenocarcinoma, a couple of squamous cell carcinoma and 1 small cell lung cancer patients. Some 31 paired specimens, one tumor and one normal lung sample per patient, were profiled by TCRbeta CDR3 sequencing. Using bulk TCRbeta repertoires from around 14 lung cancer patients, the study set lung tumor tissue side by side with matched distant non-tumor lung tissue. The 15 enrolled patients, of whom some 10 were men and 5 were women, were aged about 31 to 76 years and were diagnosed with TNM stage I to III disease. Sequencing produced approximately 130 million productive TCRbeta reads in total, an average of about 4.2 million reads per sample.

What the work shows at the level of the full study, not this receptor alone: Because peripheral blood was not sequenced, blood TCRbeta repertoires in the lung cancer patients of the study were not examined. With only around 15 patients in the cohort, the authors noted that larger samples and more detailed clinical data are needed. The sequencing platform is not named in the methods, and unique molecular identifiers are not mentioned. TCR diversity was significantly higher in younger patients, and greater tumor TCR diversity was associated with shorter overall survival and shorter disease-free survival. Tumor tissue showed significantly greater TCR diversity (inverse Simpson) than normal lung tissue (roughly 430 vs 170, P = 0.0075, Mann-Whitney U test). The top 100 clones accounted for a significantly larger cumulative portion of the repertoire in normal lung than in tumor tissue.

This TCR was recovered from a woman between 65 and 79 years old with non-small cell lung cancer. Sequenced: lung tumor tissue. Recombination connected TRBV11-3 to TRBJ1-1, with the D segment identity uncertain. The CDR3 region: CASIFEGTNTEAFF. In nucleotide form, the sequence is TGTGCCAGCATCTTCGAAGGAACAAACACTGAAGCTTTCTTT.